This TCR beta chain was captured in a study of control samples from healthy donors and cancer patients. V was clipped by 5 bases and J by 6 bases, with 10 bases between them. The CDR3 totals 13 residues. Sequencing was performed with immunoSEQ multiplex PCR; in TCRdb, only in-frame clones are kept and a portion is missing. Among around 140,000 clones, roughly 90% were seen once, and the ten largest hold about 2.2%. The material sequenced was blood. The chain has TRBV12-3 or TRBV12-4 and TRBJ2-2, with D possibly matching TRBD2 (6 bases). This sequence was found in a woman aged 50 to 60 in good health. CDR3 DNA: TGTGCCAGCAGTCGACTAGATCCCGGGGAGCTGTTTTTT. Translation: CASSRLDPGELFF.